This T cell receptor (beta chain) comes out of a study of cytomegalovirus exposure and HLA in healthy donors. Whole-study findings and limits: The study designated 160 or so TCR beta chains cytomegalovirus-associated. Per a prior analysis, the majority of TCR beta V segments were productive roughly 90% or roughly 30% of the time. Later examination showed HLA-associated TCR beta chains had greater clonal expansion than equally common others. Exclusion as indistinguishable affected some V segments, including TRBV6-2 and TRBV6-3.

Comment on this clone: Its antigen is undetermined.

With 60 Vbeta and 13 Jbeta primers, the PCR was carried out. Libraries were prepared by immunoSEQ multiplex PCR; TCRdb keeps only in-frame clonotypes and omits some of them. The table has fewer than 200,000 clones, more than 70% seen once. The ends were cut back, 4 bases at V and 10 bases at J, with 10 bases in the middle. The CDR3 totals 10 residues. CDR1 and CDR2 from the germline V gene are DFQATT and SNEGSKA (reference sequence). This sequence joins TRBV20-1 and TRBJ1-2; D perhaps matches TRBD1 (6 bases). The TCR was taken from a woman aged 45-59 years in good health and CMV-seropositive. The sequenced sample was PBMCs. The CDR3 loop reads CSATDSLYTF. The CDR3 DNA reads TGCAGTGCTACGGACAGCCTCTACACCTTC.